In this sample, the clone carrying this T cell receptor beta chain turned up once. In the study's own analysis: Amplified reference gene primers provided the basis for estimating nucleated cell counts. TCRdb keeps only in-frame clones here, not all; method: immunoSEQ multiplex PCR. Clone size and the V and J calls come from that table; the DNA yielded D and trimming. The sample lists around 300,000 clones; over 75% were seen once. The record originates from a study of blood T cell repertoires in COVID-19. Across the whole study: From the United States, Italy and Spain came samples of acute and convalescent COVID-19. Sources were T cells, B-cell-depleted T cells, or PBMCs; the material itself was cDNA or gDNA.

Per the germline V gene, CDR1 is SGDLS and CDR2 is YYNGEE. Between the trimmed V and J ends, which lost 0 bases and 1 base, there was a span of 7 bases. The CDR3 has 14 amino acids. Sequenced sample: peripheral blood. This clonotype originated in a human donor in a cohort sampled during active COVID-19. This chain uses TRBV9 with TRBJ1-1; no firm D call. CDR3 residues: CASSVVPRNTEAFF. CDR3 coding DNA: TGTGCCAGCAGCGTAGTTCCCAGGAACACTGAAGCTTTCTTT.